Presented here are 2 T cell receptor beta chains from one specimen sequenced in a study of OX40 agonist ivuxolimab in advanced cancers. Method: immunoSEQ multiplex PCR; TCRdb's copy keeps in-frame clones and lacks some. The table records about 19,000 clones, roughly 71% of them present only once. The sample here was CD4+ or CD8+ T cells sorted from blood, taken in a trial of the OX40 agonist ivuxolimab. The receptor source for this set is an adult with an advanced solid tumor such as melanoma, head and neck, liver or kidney cancer.

This chain links TRBV6-1 with TRBJ1-1; a weak D match, TRBD1 (5 bases). The CDR3 totals 12 residues. CDR1 and CDR2 from the germline V gene are MNHNS and SASEGT. With 7 bases removed from V and 4 bases from J, the gap between germline ends came to 10 bases. The CDR3 DNA reads TGTGCCAGCACCGTGGGGGGCACTGAAGCTTTCTTT. It encodes CASTVGGTEAFF.

This clone is a singleton in its sample. The chain links TRBV6-5 to TRBJ2-2; 7 bases align to TRBD1. Trimming at V came to 10 bases and at J to 4 bases, leaving 12 bases not matched to a gene. The CDR3 is 15 residues long. Germline CDR1 reads MNHEY; CDR2 reads SVGAGI. The CDR3 region is CATTLDRVGTGELFF. CDR3 coding DNA: TGTGCCACAACCCTCGACAGGGTGGGCACCGGGGAGCTGTTTTTT.